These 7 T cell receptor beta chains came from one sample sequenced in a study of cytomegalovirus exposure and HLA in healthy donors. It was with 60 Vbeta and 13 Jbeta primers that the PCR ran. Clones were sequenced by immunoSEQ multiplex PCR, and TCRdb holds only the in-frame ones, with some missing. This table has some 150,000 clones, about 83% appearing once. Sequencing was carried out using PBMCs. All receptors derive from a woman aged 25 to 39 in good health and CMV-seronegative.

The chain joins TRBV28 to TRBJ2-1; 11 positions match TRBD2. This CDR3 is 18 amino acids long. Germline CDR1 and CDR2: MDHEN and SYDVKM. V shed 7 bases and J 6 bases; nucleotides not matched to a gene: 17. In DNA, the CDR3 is TGTGCCAGCACCGTCACCGAAGTAGCGGGAGGGAGGGTCAATGAGCAGTTCTTC. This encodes CASTVTEVAGGRVNEQFF.

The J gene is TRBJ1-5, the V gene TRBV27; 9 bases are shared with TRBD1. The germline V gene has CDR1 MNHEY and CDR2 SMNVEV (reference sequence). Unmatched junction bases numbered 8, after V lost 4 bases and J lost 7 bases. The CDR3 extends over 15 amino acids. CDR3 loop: CASSSSGQGGQPQHF. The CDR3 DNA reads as TGTGCCAGCAGTTCATCGGGACAGGGTGGGCAGCCCCAGCATTTT.

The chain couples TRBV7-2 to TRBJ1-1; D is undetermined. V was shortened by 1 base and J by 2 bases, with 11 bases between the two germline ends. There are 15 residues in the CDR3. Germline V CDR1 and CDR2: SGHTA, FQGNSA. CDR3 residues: CASSLEGGLNTEAFF. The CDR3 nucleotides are TGTGCCAGCAGCTTAGAGGGCGGGTTAAACACTGAAGCTTTCTTT.

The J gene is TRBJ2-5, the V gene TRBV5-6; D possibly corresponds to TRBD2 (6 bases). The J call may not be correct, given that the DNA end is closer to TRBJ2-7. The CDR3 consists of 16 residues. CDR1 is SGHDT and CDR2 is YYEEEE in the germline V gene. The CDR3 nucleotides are TGTGCCAGCAGCTCCCCCGCGGAGGGGCTCCTGGGCGAGCAGTACTTC. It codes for CASSSPAEGLLGEQYF.

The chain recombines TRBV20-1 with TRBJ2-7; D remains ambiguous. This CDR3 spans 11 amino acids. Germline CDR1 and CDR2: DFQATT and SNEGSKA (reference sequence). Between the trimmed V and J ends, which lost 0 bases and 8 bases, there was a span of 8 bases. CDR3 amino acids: CSAREMGQQYF. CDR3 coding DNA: TGCAGTGCTAGAGAAATGGGCCAGCAGTACTTC.

In DNA, the CDR3 is TGCAGCGTAGAGGGGCAGAGCGGGTACGAGCAGTACTTC. Amino acids: CSVEGQSGYEQYF. The chain employs TRBV29-1 and TRBJ2-5; weak D call: TRBD2 (6 bases). The better agreement between TRBJ2-7 and the DNA end casts doubt on the J call. The V gene's germline CDR1 is SQVTM and CDR2 ANQGSEA. This CDR3 comprises 13 residues.

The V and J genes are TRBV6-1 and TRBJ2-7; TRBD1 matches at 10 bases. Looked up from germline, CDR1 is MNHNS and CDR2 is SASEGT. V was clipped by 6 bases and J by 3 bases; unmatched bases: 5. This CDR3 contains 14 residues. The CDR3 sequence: CASRPGQGIYEQYF. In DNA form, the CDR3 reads TGTGCCAGCAGACCGGGACAGGGGATCTACGAGCAGTACTTC.